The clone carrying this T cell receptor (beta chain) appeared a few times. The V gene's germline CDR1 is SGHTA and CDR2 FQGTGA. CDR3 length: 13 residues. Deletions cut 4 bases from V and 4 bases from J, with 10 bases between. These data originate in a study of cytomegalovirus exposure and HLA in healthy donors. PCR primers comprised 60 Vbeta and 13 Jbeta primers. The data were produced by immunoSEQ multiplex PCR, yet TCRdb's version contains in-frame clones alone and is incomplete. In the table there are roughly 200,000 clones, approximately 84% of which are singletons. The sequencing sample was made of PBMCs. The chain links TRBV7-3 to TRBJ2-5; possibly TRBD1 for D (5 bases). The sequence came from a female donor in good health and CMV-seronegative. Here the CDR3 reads CASSYGAGETQYF. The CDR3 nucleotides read TGTGCCAGCAGCTATGGGGCAGGAGAGACCCAGTACTTC.